The present T cell receptor (beta chain) was sequenced within a study of blood T cells in healthy people across ages. For this clonotype: Its antigen is unknown.

This CDR3 spans 15 amino acids. V was cut by 0 bases and J by 1 base, with 7 bases left in between. Germline V gene lookup returns CDR1 SGHRS and CDR2 YFSETQ. PCR was performed a second time for 7 to 11 cycles using a sample-barcoded 5' primer and a J-beta primer mix. TCRdb analysed the 5' RACE reads with MiXCR anew, one entry per CDR3 protein. The table records 700,000 to 950,000 distinct CDR3 sequences, over 45% of them present only once. Healthy Russian Caucasian donors spanned ages about 6 to 95 years. Overall study results and limits: Calculation of diversity from one million T cells yielded estimates considered to be underestimates. Donors of long life had a larger count of naive CD4+ cells and greater diversity than aged donors.

The sequence came from a man in his thirties or forties in good health. Sequencing was carried out using blood. This chain links TRBV5-1 with TRBJ2-2; D is ambiguous. Here the CDR3 reads CASSLGDGNTGELFF. CDR3 nucleotide sequence: TGCGCCAGCAGCTTGGGCGACGGGAACACCGGGGAGCTGTTTTTT.